These T cell receptor beta chains were read from a single sample in a study of blood T cell repertoires in COVID-19. Generated by immunoSEQ multiplex PCR, the TCRdb table keeps only in-frame clones and is missing some. This repertoire shows 300,000 to 400,000 clones, around 91% found once; its top ten account for around 3.5%. The sample taken for sequencing was peripheral blood. The receptors derive from a woman younger than 30 who had recovered from COVID-19. Both conserved end residues are part of each CDR3. The D gene is left open where the match is weak. Not all rows give a size; the values are once, few, many and, for expanded clones, a class.

size | J | V | D | CDR3 | DNA
NA | TRBJ2-1 | TRBV19 | NA | CASSIKGTRGKDSPFF | TGTGCCAGTAGTATTAAAGGGACAAGGGGAAAAGACAGCCCGTTCTTC
NA | TRBJ2-1 | TRBV7-2 | NA | CASSSKTPRSEQFF | TGTGCCAGCAGCTCGAAGACTCCTAGGTCTGAGCAGTTCTTC
NA | TRBJ2-3 | TRBV28 | NA | CATSIPQGSTDTQYF | TGTGCCACCTCGATTCCCCAGGGGAGCACAGATACGCAGTATTTT
NA | TRBJ1-1 | TRBV7-2 | NA | CASSLGQGATEAFF | TGTGCCAGCAGCTTAGGGCAGGGCGCCACTGAAGCTTTCTTT
NA | TRBJ1-5 | TRBV10-3 | TRBD1 | CAITRDSDQPQHF | TGTGCCATCACTCGGGACAGTGATCAGCCCCAGCATTTT
NA | TRBJ1-2 | TRBV19 | NA | CASSAGQLNYGYTF | TGTGCCAGTAGTGCTGGACAGCTCAACTATGGCTACACCTTC
NA | TRBJ2-5 | TRBV5-1 | NA | CASSFGQPSGETQYF | TGCGCCAGCAGCTTCGGACAGCCTTCGGGGGAGACCCAGTACTTC
NA | TRBJ2-1 | TRBV11-3 | NA | CASSLDGGNSYNEQFF | TGTGCCAGCAGCTTAGACGGCGGGAACTCCTACAATGAGCAGTTCTTC
NA | TRBJ2-1 | TRBV9 | TRBD2 | CASSVDPTSGRANEQFF | TGTGCCAGCAGCGTAGACCCCACTAGCGGGAGGGCCAATGAGCAGTTCTTC
NA | TRBJ1-2 | TRBV6-5 | NA | CASSSDRINYGYTF | TGTGCCAGCAGTTCGGACAGAATTAACTATGGCTACACCTTC
NA | TRBJ2-1 | TRBV9 | NA | CASSSIGEDFNEQFF | TGTGCCAGCAGCTCCATAGGGGAGGACTTCAATGAGCAGTTCTTC
NA | TRBJ2-2 | TRBV6-1 | TRBD2 | CASSELAGVTGELFF | TGTGCCAGCAGTGAACTAGCGGGAGTAACCGGGGAGCTGTTTTTT
NA | TRBJ2-1 | TRBV12-3/TRBV12-4 | TRBD2 | CASSSGRSDEQFF | TGTGCCTCTTCTAGCGGGAGAAGCGATGAGCAGTTCTTC
NA | TRBJ2-5 | TRBV7-2 | TRBD2 | CASSLSGRAVETQYF | TGTGCCAGCAGCTTATCGGGGAGGGCCGTGGAGACCCAGTACTTC
once | TRBJ2-5 | TRBV5-5 | TRBD2 | CASSLIRGSGETQYF | TGTGCCAGCAGCTTGATTCGCGGGAGTGGCGAGACCCAGTACTTC
NA | TRBJ2-6 | TRBV11-3 | NA | CASSGGSGANVLTF | TGTGCCAGCAGTGGCGGGTCTGGGGCCAACGTCCTGACTTTC
NA | TRBJ2-1 | TRBV6-5 | NA | CASTRIRRGEQFF | TGTGCCAGCACCCGGATTAGGAGGGGTGAGCAGTTCTTC
once | TRBJ2-2 | TRBV30 | NA | CAWKTSYSGELFF | TGTGCCTGGAAGACTAGTTATTCCGGGGAGCTGTTTTTT
NA | TRBJ2-5 | TRBV29-1 | NA | CSVTQGIQETQYF | TGCAGCGTGACACAAGGCATCCAAGAGACCCAGTACTTC
few | TRBJ1-6 | TRBV19 | NA | CASSPQQAVGSPLHF | TGTGCCAGTAGTCCACAACAGGCGGTGGGATCACCCCTCCACTTT
NA | TRBJ2-3 | TRBV5-1 | NA | CASSSLTRSTDTQYF | TGCGCCAGCAGCTCTTTAACGAGAAGCACAGATACGCAGTATTTT
NA | TRBJ2-5 | TRBV13 | TRBD2 | CASSEVAGEETQYF | TGTGCCAGCAGCGAGGTAGCGGGAGAAGAGACCCAGTACTTC
NA | TRBJ2-3 | TRBV4-1 | TRBD1 | CASSQETGGDTQYF | TGCGCCAGCAGCCAAGAGACAGGGGGAGATACGCAGTATTTT
NA | TRBJ2-1 | TRBV6-2/TRBV6-3 | NA | CASSYHSSYNEQFF | TGTGCCAGCAGTTACCATAGCTCCTACAATGAGCAGTTCTTC
NA | TRBJ1-6 | TRBV27 | NA | CASSLGQGWSLHF | TGTGCCAGCAGTTTAGGTCAGGGTTGGTCCCTCCACTTT
NA | TRBJ1-2 | TRBV27 | NA | CASSLLGQGSGGYTF | TGTGCCAGCAGTTTACTTGGGCAGGGGAGCGGTGGCTACACCTTC
NA | TRBJ1-4 | TRBV7-2 | NA | CASSSLGRISATNEKLFF | TGTGCCAGCAGCTCCTTGGGGCGAATTTCTGCAACTAATGAAAAACTGTTTTTT
NA | TRBJ2-1 | TRBV24-1 | NA | CATRRGPSNEQFF | TGTGCCACCAGGCGGGGGCCTAGCAATGAGCAGTTCTTC
NA | TRBJ2-2 | TRBV28 | TRBD1 | CASREQGKNTGELFF | TGTGCCAGCAGGGAACAGGGGAAGAACACCGGGGAGCTGTTTTTT
NA | TRBJ1-2 | TRBV29-1 | TRBD1 | CSVGTGQGGYTF | TGCAGCGTCGGGACAGGTCAAGGAGGCTACACCTTC
many | TRBJ1-1 | TRBV7-9 | NA | CASRADGKAEAFF | TGTGCCAGCAGGGCGGACGGGAAAGCTGAAGCTTTCTTT
NA | TRBJ1-4 | TRBV5-1 | TRBD1 | CASSSTGAGEKLFF | TGCGCCAGCAGCTCGACAGGGGCGGGTGAAAAACTGTTTTTT
NA | TRBJ2-3 | TRBV3-1/TRBV3-2 | TRBD2 | CASSQRMGGLAVGATDTQYF | TGTGCCAGCAGCCAGAGAATGGGGGGACTAGCGGTCGGGGCCACAGATACGCAGTATTTT
once | TRBJ1-3 | TRBV12-5 | NA | CASGLAHAQGNTIYF | TGTGCTAGTGGTTTGGCCCATGCTCAGGGAAACACCATATATTTT
once | TRBJ1-6 | TRBV5-1 | NA | CASSHGNSPLHF | TGCGCCAGCAGTCACGGGAATTCACCCCTCCACTTT
NA | TRBJ2-3 | TRBV4-3 | NA | CASSLAPDTDTQYF | TGCGCCAGCAGCCTAGCACCAGACACAGATACGCAGTATTTT
NA | TRBJ1-2 | TRBV27 | NA | CASSLLAQGGYGYTF | TGTGCCAGCAGTTTATTGGCACAGGGAGGGTATGGCTACACCTTC
NA | TRBJ2-1 | TRBV6-5 | TRBD2 | CASSYPLAGVQFF | TGTGCCAGCAGTTACCCGCTAGCGGGAGTCCAGTTCTTC
once | TRBJ2-2 | TRBV6-5 | TRBD1 | CASSYSNRGAGELFF | TGTGCCAGCAGTTACTCTAACAGGGGTGCCGGGGAGCTGTTTTTT
NA | TRBJ1-5 | TRBV27 | TRBD1 | CASSFRGGRGNQPQHF | TGTGCCAGCAGTTTTCGAGGGGGCCGGGGCAATCAGCCCCAGCATTTT
NA | TRBJ2-1 | TRBV7-2 | TRBD2 | CASSLLSGGSSYNEQFF | TGTGCCAGCAGCTTACTCAGCGGGGGGAGCTCCTACAATGAGCAGTTCTTC
NA | TRBJ2-3 | TRBV5-6 | TRBD1 | CASSSGQGADTQYF | TGTGCCAGCAGCTCAGGACAGGGTGCAGATACGCAGTATTTT
NA | TRBJ2-5 | TRBV4-1 | NA | CASSRGDQETQYF | TGCGCCAGCAGCCGGGGGGACCAAGAGACCCAGTACTTC
NA | TRBJ2-1 | TRBV11-3 | NA | CASSLGTTSSYNEQFF | TGTGCCAGCAGCTTAGGAACTACTAGCTCCTACAATGAGCAGTTCTTC
few | TRBJ2-2 | TRBV12-5 | TRBD2 | CASGLVLAGTGELFF | TGTGCTAGTGGTTTGGTATTAGCGGGCACCGGGGAGCTGTTTTTT
NA | TRBJ1-2 | TRBV19 | TRBD1 | CASRSDRGTGDGYTF | TGTGCCAGTAGGTCGGACAGGGGGACGGGTGACGGCTACACCTTC
NA | TRBJ2-3 | TRBV10-1 | NA | CASSESPGFTDTQYF | TGCGCCAGCAGTGAGTCCCCGGGATTCACAGATACGCAGTATTTT
NA | TRBJ1-1 | TRBV6-4 | NA | CASSASGVGVPESEAFF | TGTGCCAGCAGTGCGTCAGGGGTCGGGGTGCCCGAGTCTGAAGCTTTCTTT
NA | TRBJ2-5 | TRBV11-2 | TRBD1 | CASSLGGGTTMETQYF | TGTGCCAGCAGCTTAGGAGGGGGCACCACAATGGAGACCCAGTACTTC
NA | TRBJ2-5 | TRBV29-1 | TRBD1 | CSVERGRGETQYF | TGCAGCGTTGAGAGGGGGCGAGGAGAGACCCAGTACTTC
NA | TRBJ2-5 | TRBV21-1 | NA | CASSKALGGRETQYF | TGTGCCAGCAGCAAAGCGCTAGGGGGCAGAGAGACCCAGTACTTC
NA | TRBJ1-6 | TRBV5-6 | NA | CASSLQGMGSPLHF | TGTGCCAGCAGCTTACAGGGTATGGGTTCACCCCTCCACTTT
NA | TRBJ1-2 | TRBV7-9 | NA | CASSFQTNYGYTF | TGTGCCAGCAGCTTCCAGACTAACTATGGCTACACCTTC
NA | TRBJ2-3 | TRBV29-1 | TRBD2 | CSVAGLAGVFISTDTQYF | TGCAGCGTTGCAGGACTAGCGGGAGTCTTCATTTCCACAGATACGCAGTATTTT